This passage covers 10 T cell receptor beta chains from one sample sequenced in a study of blood T cells in healthy people across ages. A second PCR, run for 7 to 11 cycles, used a sample-barcoded 5' primer plus a J-beta primer mix. TCRdb re-analysed the 5' RACE reads in MiXCR, keeping a single row per CDR3 protein. The data contain roughly 1.6 million distinct CDR3 sequences, around 35% of them singletons. Specimen: blood. Receptors originate from a woman aged 25 to 39 in good health.

As concerns this clonotype: The junction departs from germline at one end; a sequencing error may be responsible. The rearrangement joins TRBV2 to TRBJ2-7; 8 positions agree with TRBD1. CDR3 length: 14 residues. The germline CDR1 and CDR2 sequences are SNHLY and FYNNEI. CDR3 sequence reads: CASRETGASYEQYF. The CDR3 DNA reads as TGTGCTAGCAGAGAGACAGGGGCGTCCTACGAGCAGTACTTC. Filled out from reference TRBV2 and TRBJ2-7, the complete variable domain reads EPEVTQTPSHQVTQMGQEVILRCVPISNHLYFYWYRQILGQKVEFLVSFYNNEISEKSEIFDDQFSVERPDGSNFTLKIRSTKLEDSAMYFCASRETGASYEQYFGPGTRLTVT.

Turning to this clonotype: This may come from a read error, since a much larger clone is one base off. The DNA for the CDR3 is TGTGCCGGCAGCTTAGGACGAGGTGAAGCTTTCTTT. It specifies CAGSLGRGEAFF. The rearrangement uses TRBV7-8 and TRBJ1-1; D gene uncertain. The CDR3 totals 12 residues. CDR1 is SGHVS, CDR2 FQNEAQ, per germline.

Ten or more counts support this clonotype. The chain links TRBV6-6 to TRBJ2-3, with a tentative D call TRBD1 (5 bases). The germline V and J ends were trimmed by 7 bases and 3 bases, with 11 bases remaining between them. CDR3 length equals 13 residues. Germline lookup yields CDR1 MNHNY and CDR2 SVGAGI (reference sequence). CDR3 amino acids: CASIRAGTDTQYF. As DNA, the CDR3 is TGTGCCAGCATACGGGCAGGGACAGATACGCAGTATTTT.

The sample holds a few counts of this clonotype. This chain connects TRBV13 to TRBJ2-1; 10 bases line up with TRBD1. The CDR3 extends over 13 amino acids. V dropped 5 bases and J dropped 8; count of bases not matched to a gene: 3. CDR1 is PRHDT, CDR2 FYEKMQ, per germline (reference sequence). CDR3 sequence reads: CASSMGQGYEQFF. The CDR3 DNA sequence: TGTGCCAGCAGCATGGGACAGGGGTATGAGCAGTTCTTC.

V is TRBV28 and J is TRBJ2-3, with 9 bases lining up with TRBD2. The CDR3 spans 20 residues. The V gene's germline CDR1 is MDHEN and CDR2 SYDVKM. V shed 2 bases and J 1 base; nucleotides not matched to a gene: 16. This CDR3 is CASSLLTGPALAGGTDTQYF. The CDR3, as DNA: TGTGCCAGCAGTTTACTGACAGGGCCCGCATTAGCGGGAGGCACAGATACGCAGTATTTT.

This chain connects TRBV20-1 to TRBJ2-3, with 10 bases that match TRBD2. The CDR3 sequence is 17 residues long. Unmatched junction bases numbered 14, after V lost 0 bases and J lost 8 bases. CDR1 is DFQATT, CDR2 SNEGSKA, per germline (reference sequence). The CDR3 DNA sequence: TGCAGTGCTAGAGATTTCAAACTAGCGGGGCGGGGCGGTACGCAGTATTTT. It is translated as CSARDFKLAGRGGTQYF.

Only a few counts were recorded for this clonotype. This chain connects TRBV5-1 to TRBJ1-1; no firm D call. Germline CDR1 reads SGHRS; CDR2 reads YFSETQ. The CDR3 contains 14 residues. V was shortened by 1 base and J by 2 bases, with 9 bases between the two germline ends. This CDR3 reads CASSLYSANTEAFF. CDR3 bases: TGCGCCAGCAGCTTGTATTCAGCAAACACTGAAGCTTTCTTT.

J is TRBJ2-1 and V is TRBV7-9; 7 bases fit TRBD1. Germline CDR1 and CDR2: SEHNR and FQNEAQ (reference sequence). There are 14 residues in the CDR3. Germline trimming cut 4 bases from V and 6 bases from J; bases unmatched to any gene: 6. The CDR3 coding sequence is TGTGCCAGCAGCTGGAGACAGGGTGCCAATGAGCAGTTCTTC. This translates into CASSWRQGANEQFF.

The rearrangement joins TRBV9 to TRBJ2-5; 7 nucleotides align to TRBD1. The end of the DNA fits TRBJ2-7 better, so the J call may be wrong. The CDR3 is 17 residues long. Per germline, CDR1 SGDLS and CDR2 YYNGEE. CDR3: CASSVGGQALGWNEQYF. CDR3 DNA sequence: TGTGCCAGCAGCGTAGGAGGACAGGCGTTAGGGTGGAACGAGCAGTACTTC.

The J gene is TRBJ2-3, the V gene TRBV20-1, with D perhaps being TRBD1 or TRBD2 (5 bases each). V shed 8 bases and J shed 5 bases, with 20 bases lying between them. This CDR3 is built from 14 residues. Per the germline V gene, CDR1 is DFQATT and CDR2 is SNEGSKA (reference sequence). This CDR3 is CSSSGTEPGDTQYF. The DNA of the CDR3 is TGCAGTTCCTCCGGGACCGAGCCGGGAGATACGCAGTATTTT.